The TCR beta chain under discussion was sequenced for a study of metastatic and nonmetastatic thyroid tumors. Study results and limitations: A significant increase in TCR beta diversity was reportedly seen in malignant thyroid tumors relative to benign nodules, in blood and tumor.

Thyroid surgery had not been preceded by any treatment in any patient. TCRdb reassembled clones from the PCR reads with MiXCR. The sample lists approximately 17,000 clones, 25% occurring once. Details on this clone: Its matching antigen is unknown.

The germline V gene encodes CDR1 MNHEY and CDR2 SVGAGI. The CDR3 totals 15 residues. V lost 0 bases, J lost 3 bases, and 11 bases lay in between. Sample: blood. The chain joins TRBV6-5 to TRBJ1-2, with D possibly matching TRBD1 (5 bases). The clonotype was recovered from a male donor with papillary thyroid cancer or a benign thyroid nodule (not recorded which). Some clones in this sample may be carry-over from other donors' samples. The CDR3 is CASSYSLGDYYGYTF. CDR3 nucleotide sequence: TGTGCCAGCAGTTACTCGTTGGGGGATTACTATGGCTACACCTTC.